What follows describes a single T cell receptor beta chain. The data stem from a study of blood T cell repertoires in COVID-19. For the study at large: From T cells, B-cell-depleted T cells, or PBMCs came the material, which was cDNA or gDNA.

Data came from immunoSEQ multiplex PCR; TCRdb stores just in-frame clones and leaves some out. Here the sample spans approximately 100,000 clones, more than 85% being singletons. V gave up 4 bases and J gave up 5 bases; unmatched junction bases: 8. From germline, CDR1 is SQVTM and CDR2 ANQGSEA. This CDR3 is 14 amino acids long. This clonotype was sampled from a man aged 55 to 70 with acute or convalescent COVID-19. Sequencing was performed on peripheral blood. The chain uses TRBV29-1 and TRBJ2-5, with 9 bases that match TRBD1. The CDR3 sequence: CSVAGQGHVETQYF. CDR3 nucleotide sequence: TGCAGCGTTGCGGGACAGGGTCATGTTGAGACCCAGTACTTC.